This passage covers 20 T cell receptor beta chains from one sample sequenced in a study of blood T cell repertoires in COVID-19. TCRdb's copy holds only in-frame clones and misses some; the assay was immunoSEQ multiplex PCR. The sample holds approximately 300,000 clones, 70% to 90% seen once. Input material: peripheral blood. The receptors derive from a woman between 50 and 59 years old with active or convalescent COVID-19.

In regard to this clone: The sample contains more than one DNA sequence encoding this CDR3. The J gene is TRBJ2-7, the V gene TRBV4-1, with D maybe TRBD2 (5 bases). Germline loops: CDR1 MGHRA, CDR2 YSYEKL. This CDR3 has 14 amino acids. Trimming left V 0 bases short and J 2 bases short, with 8 bases between. This chain's CDR3 is CASSQDSGTYEQYF. The CDR3 DNA reads TGCGCCAGCAGCCAAGATTCGGGAACCTACGAGCAGTACTTC.

This clone has a single count. This chain uses TRBV29-1 with TRBJ2-2, with TRBD1 identical over 7 bases. Germline values: CDR1 SQVTM, CDR2 ANQGSEA. The CDR3 runs 15 residues. Germline trimming cut 5 bases from V and 3 bases from J; bases unmatched to any gene: 9. Here the CDR3 reads CSVSHSGTDTGELFF. As DNA, the CDR3 is TGCAGCGTTTCCCATTCCGGGACAGACACCGGGGAGCTGTTTTTT.

In nucleotides, the CDR3 is TGTGCCAGCAGTGCTCCCGGGGGTACTGAGGAAAAACTGTTTTTT. Translated: CASSAPGGTEEKLFF. The V call is TRBV28, the J call TRBJ1-4; TRBD1 is a possible D gene (5 bases). Germline values: CDR1 MDHEN, CDR2 SYDVKM. This CDR3 is 15 amino acids long. V lost 5 bases and J lost 8, with 18 bases in between.

This clone was seen more than once but under ten times. V is TRBV12-3 or TRBV12-4 and J is TRBJ2-1; the D is unclear. The CDR3 has 12 amino acids. The V and J ends lost 6 bases and 5 bases respectively, with 8 bases between them. CDR3: CASRTTDNEQFF. The CDR3 nucleotides are TGTGCCAGCAGAACCACGGACAATGAGCAGTTCTTC.

This sequence joins TRBV18 and TRBJ1-1; D might be TRBD1 (6 bases). V lost 3 bases, J lost 1 base, and 9 bases lay in between. The germline V gene encodes CDR1 KGHSH and CDR2 LQKENI. The CDR3 extends over 14 amino acids. This CDR3 is CASSPGHTNTEAFF. DNA for the CDR3: TGTGCCAGCTCACCGGGACATACGAACACTGAAGCTTTCTTT.

The chain joins TRBV18 to TRBJ1-5, with TRBD1 as a possible D gene (5 bases). CDR1 and CDR2 from the germline V gene are KGHSH and LQKENI. CDR3 length: 13 residues. Trimming took off 4 bases at V and 4 bases at J, with 8 bases between the two ends. CDR3 sequence reads: CASSLRVNQPQHF. The DNA of the CDR3 is TGTGCCAGCTCACTCAGGGTGAATCAGCCCCAGCATTTT.

V is TRBV7-2 and J is TRBJ2-7; D perhaps matches TRBD2 (8 bases). Germline V CDR1 and CDR2: SGHTA, FQGNSA. Trimming pared 1 base from V and 0 bases from J, leaving 19 bases between. The CDR3 loop spans 18 amino acids. This CDR3 reads CASSLGPTGGGLSYEQYF. The CDR3 nucleotides read TGTGCCAGCAGCTTAGGTCCTACGGGAGGGGGCCTCTCCTACGAGCAGTACTTC. Filled out from reference TRBV7-2 and TRBJ2-7, the complete variable domain reads GAGVSQSPSNKVTEKGKDVELRCDPISGHTALYWYRQSLGQGLEFLIYFQGNSAPDKSGLPSDRFSAERTGGSVSTLTIQRTQQEDSAVYLCASSLGPTGGGLSYEQYFGPGTRLTVT.

V gene TRBV6-5 combines with J gene TRBJ1-2; 12 positions agree with TRBD1. J lost 5 bases, V lost 6 bases, and 7 bases had no gene match. CDR3 length equals 15 residues. CDR1 and CDR2 (germline): MNHEY, SVGAGI. The CDR3 spells CASREPGQGAYGYTF. CDR3 DNA: TGTGCCAGCAGGGAGCCGGGACAGGGGGCGTATGGCTACACCTTC.

The table lists this clone with a count of one. This chain joins TRBV5-1 and TRBJ2-2, with D perhaps matching TRBD2 (5 bases). CDR1 SGHRS and CDR2 YFSETQ come from the germline V gene. The V end lost 4 bases, the J end lost 0 bases, and 10 bases lay between the germline ends. The CDR3 is 15 amino acids. The DNA for the CDR3 is TGCGCCAGCAGCGGTACTAGACCGAACACCGGGGAGCTGTTTTTT. It codes for CASSGTRPNTGELFF.

The chain joins TRBV5-4 to TRBJ2-7; 9 nucleotides align to TRBD1. CDR1 is SGHNT and CDR2 is YYREEE in the germline V gene (reference sequence). The CDR3 extends over 13 amino acids. V lost 3 bases to trimming and J lost 4 bases; unmatched junction nucleotides: 2. The CDR3: CASSWGQGYEQYF. The DNA for the CDR3 is TGTGCCAGCAGCTGGGGACAGGGTTACGAGCAGTACTTC.

The chain's CDR3 is CASSLAMGSNSPLHF. CDR3 nucleotides: TGTGCCAGCAGCTTAGCGATGGGCTCTAATTCACCCCTCCACTTT. The chain uses TRBV7-2 and TRBJ1-6, with D unclear. CDR1 is SGHTA and CDR2 is FQGNSA in the germline V gene. The CDR3 has 15 amino acids. The V end lost 0 bases, the J end lost 6 bases, and 9 bases lay between the germline ends. The entire variable domain, with the rest obtained from reference TRBV7-2 and TRBJ1-6, is as follows: GAGVSQSPSNKVTEKGKDVELRCDPISGHTALYWYRQSLGQGLEFLIYFQGNSAPDKSGLPSDRFSAERTGGSVSTLTIQRTQQEDSAVYLCASSLAMGSNSPLHFGNGTRLTVT.

This rearrangement joins TRBV30 to TRBJ1-1; no clear D. The length of the CDR3 is 15 residues. V dropped 7 bases and J dropped 0 bases, with 18 bases sitting between them. The germline gives CDR1 GTSNPN, CDR2 SVGIG (reference sequence). This CDR3 reads CASLTRGQMNTEAFF. As DNA, the CDR3 is TGTGCCTCCCTGACTAGAGGGCAGATGAACACTGAAGCTTTCTTT.

This sequence joins TRBV28 and TRBJ2-3; possible D gene TRBD2, 6 bases. V was cut by 6 bases and J by 2 bases, with 15 bases left in between. The CDR3 covers 15 residues. CDR1 is MDHEN and CDR2 is SYDVKM in the germline V gene. This chain's CDR3 is CASRPTPGVTDTQYF. The CDR3, as DNA: TGTGCCAGCAGGCCCACCCCGGGGGTCACAGATACGCAGTATTTT.

At least ten counts were recorded for this clone. The V call is TRBV18, the J call TRBJ1-5; D ambiguous. Germline CDR1 KGHSH, CDR2 LQKENI. This CDR3 contains 12 residues. The V end was cut by 5 bases, the J end by 9 bases, with 11 bases between. The CDR3 region has the DNA TGTGCCAGCTCATCAATTCCGGGGCCCCAGCATTTT. Translating gives CASSSIPGPQHF.

The chain links TRBV27 to TRBJ2-7, with 10 nucleotides matching TRBD1. After removal of 5 bases from V and 3 bases from J, the junction contained 4 bases not matched to a gene. This CDR3 comprises 14 residues. Germline V CDR1 and CDR2: MNHEY, SMNVEV (reference sequence). In DNA, the CDR3 is TGTGCCAGCAGTAGGACAGGGGGGAACTACGAGCAGTACTTC. It yields the protein CASSRTGGNYEQYF.

The chain uses TRBV30 and TRBJ1-6; TRBD1 matches 7 bases. The CDR3 is 12 residues long. J lost 10 bases, V lost 2 bases, and 2 bases had no gene match. Germline V gene data show CDR1 as GTSNPN and CDR2 as SVGIG (reference sequence). The CDR3 is CAWSRQGSPLHF. CDR3 sequence (DNA): TGTGCCTGGAGTCGACAGGGATCACCCCTCCACTTT. The variable domain in full, completed from reference TRBV30 and TRBJ1-6, reads SQTIHQWPATLVQPVGSPLSLECTVEGTSNPNLYWYRQAAGRGLQLLFYSVGIGQISSEVPQNLSASRPQDRQFILSSKKLLLSDSGFYLCAWSRQGSPLHFGNGTRLTVT.

The chain links TRBV28 to TRBJ1-2; D is perhaps TRBD1 (5 bases). The germline V gene encodes CDR1 MDHEN and CDR2 SYDVKM. This CDR3 region has 16 residues. The V end lost 7 bases, the J end lost 2 bases, and 20 bases lay between the germline ends. CDR3 in DNA: TGTGCCAGCACCTGGGGGGGTGGGGTTCCAAACTATGGCTACACCTTC. Amino acid sequence: CASTWGGGVPNYGYTF.

This clone has a handful of counts. V gene TRBV7-8 combines with J gene TRBJ1-5, with D uncertain. The ends were cut back, 6 bases at V and 3 bases at J, with 21 bases in the middle. This CDR3 has 17 amino acids. The germline V gene encodes CDR1 SGHVS and CDR2 FQNEAQ. This CDR3 is CASSPTSAGINNQPQHF. In nucleotides, the CDR3 is TGTGCCAGCAGTCCCACGTCGGCGGGGATCAACAATCAGCCCCAGCATTTT.

This chain uses TRBV30 with TRBJ1-5, with 9 bases fitting TRBD1. In germline, CDR1 is GTSNPN, CDR2 SVGIG (reference sequence). V shed 5 bases, J shed 10 bases, and the junction held 9 bases outside the gene matches. The CDR3 has 13 residues. Here the CDR3 reads CAWGGQGSKPQHF. In DNA form, the CDR3 reads TGTGCCTGGGGGGGACAGGGAAGTAAACCCCAGCATTTT. Full variable domain (remainder filled in from reference TRBV30 and TRBJ1-5): SQTIHQWPATLVQPVGSPLSLECTVEGTSNPNLYWYRQAAGRGLQLLFYSVGIGQISSEVPQNLSASRPQDRQFILSSKKLLLSDSGFYLCAWGGQGSKPQHFGDGTRLSIL.

The rearrangement links TRBV5-1 to TRBJ2-1; TRBD2 might be the D (6 bases). Germline CDR1 reads SGHRS; CDR2 reads YFSETQ. Trimming stripped 0 bases from V and 3 bases from J, with 10 bases between. The CDR3 covers 15 residues. The CDR3 nucleotides read TGCGCCAGCAGCTTGGACACTAGCCACTACAATGAGCAGTTCTTC. As protein: CASSLDTSHYNEQFF.